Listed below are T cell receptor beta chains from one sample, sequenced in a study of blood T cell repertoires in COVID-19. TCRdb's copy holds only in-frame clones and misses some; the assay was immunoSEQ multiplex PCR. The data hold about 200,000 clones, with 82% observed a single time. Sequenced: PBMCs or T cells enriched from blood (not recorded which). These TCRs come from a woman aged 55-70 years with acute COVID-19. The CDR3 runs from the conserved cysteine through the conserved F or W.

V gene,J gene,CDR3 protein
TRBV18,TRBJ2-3,CASSPQQGTDTQYF
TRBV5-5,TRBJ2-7,CASSFANEQYF
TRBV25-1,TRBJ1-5,CASSQTGSAQPQHF
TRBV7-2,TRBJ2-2,CASSFRLAESGELFF
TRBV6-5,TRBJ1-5,CASRGGGNQPQHF
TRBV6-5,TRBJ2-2,CASSRGGELFF
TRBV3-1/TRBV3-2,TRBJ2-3,CASSQGSGWTDTQYF
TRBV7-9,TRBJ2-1,CASSIVLGGPNEQFF
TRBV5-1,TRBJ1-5,CASSSDSSNQPQHF
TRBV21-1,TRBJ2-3,CASSKPSGSTDTQYF
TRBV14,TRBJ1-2,CASSQDAGQGSYTF
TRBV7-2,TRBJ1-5,CASSLGGGGTNQPQHF
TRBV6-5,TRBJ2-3,CASSYDHGGLADTQYF
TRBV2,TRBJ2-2,CASTGLADTGELFF
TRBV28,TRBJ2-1,CASSPFGTGVNEQFF
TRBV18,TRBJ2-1,CASSPRRTSGKNEQFF
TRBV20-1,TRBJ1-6,CSASAGTVGSPLHF
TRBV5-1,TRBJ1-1,CASSFKGQGAQAFF
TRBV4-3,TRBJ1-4,CASSQDRGTNEKLFF
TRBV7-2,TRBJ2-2,CASSPWTGPGELFF
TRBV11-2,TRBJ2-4,CASSPRGKEIAKNIQYF
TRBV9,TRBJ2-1,CASSVAITGIDEQFF
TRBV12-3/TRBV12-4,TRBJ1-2,CASSWTGNYGYTF
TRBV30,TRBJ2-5,CAWTSGQETQYF
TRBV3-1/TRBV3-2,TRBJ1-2,CASSFQGAGGYTF
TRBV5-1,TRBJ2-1,CASSLGGSYNEQFF
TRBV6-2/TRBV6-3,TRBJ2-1,CASSYSTLGQGFNEQFF
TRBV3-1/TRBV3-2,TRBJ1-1,CATRQGAANTEAFF
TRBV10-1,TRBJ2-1,CASGGRDNEQFF
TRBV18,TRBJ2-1,CASSQGSGRRNEQFF
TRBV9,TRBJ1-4,CASSPPRGGDEKLFF
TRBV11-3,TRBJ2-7,CASSEGQAHSYEQYF
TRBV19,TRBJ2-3,CASSIGQGFTDTQYF
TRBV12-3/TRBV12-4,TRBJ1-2,CASSFKLSGGYTF
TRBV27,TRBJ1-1,CASSYYLTGLNTEAFF
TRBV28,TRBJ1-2,CASSPPSNAYYGYTF
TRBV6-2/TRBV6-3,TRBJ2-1,CASSYVLEQFF
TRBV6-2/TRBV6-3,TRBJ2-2,CASSYTNRGFMLKELFF
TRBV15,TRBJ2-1,CATSKGGSPNEQFF
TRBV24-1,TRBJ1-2,CATSGQPPHGYTF
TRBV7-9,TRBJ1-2,CASSLSQGGGYTF